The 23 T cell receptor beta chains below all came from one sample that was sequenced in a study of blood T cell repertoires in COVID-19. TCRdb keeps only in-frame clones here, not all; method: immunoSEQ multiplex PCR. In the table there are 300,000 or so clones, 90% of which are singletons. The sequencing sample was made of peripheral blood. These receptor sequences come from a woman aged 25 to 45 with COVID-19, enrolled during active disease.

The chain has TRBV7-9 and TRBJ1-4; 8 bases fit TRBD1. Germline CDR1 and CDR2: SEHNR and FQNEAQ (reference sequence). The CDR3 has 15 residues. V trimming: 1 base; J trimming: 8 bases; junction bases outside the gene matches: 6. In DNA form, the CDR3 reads TGTGCCAGCAGCTTAGACTTGACAGGGGACGAAAAACTGTTTTTT. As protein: CASSLDLTGDEKLFF. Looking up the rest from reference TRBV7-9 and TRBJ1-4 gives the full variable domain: DTGVSQNPRHKITKRGQNVTFRCDPISEHNRLYWYRQTLGQGPEFLTYFQNEAQLEKSRLLSDRFSAERPKGSFSTLEIQRTEQGDSAMYLCASSLDLTGDEKLFFGSGTQLSVL.

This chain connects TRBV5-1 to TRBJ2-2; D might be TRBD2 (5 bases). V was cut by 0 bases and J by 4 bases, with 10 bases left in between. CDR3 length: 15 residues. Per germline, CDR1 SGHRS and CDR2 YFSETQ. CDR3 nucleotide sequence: TGCGCCAGCAGCTTGGCTGGAGAGGGCACCGGGGAGCTGTTTTTT. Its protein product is CASSLAGEGTGELFF.

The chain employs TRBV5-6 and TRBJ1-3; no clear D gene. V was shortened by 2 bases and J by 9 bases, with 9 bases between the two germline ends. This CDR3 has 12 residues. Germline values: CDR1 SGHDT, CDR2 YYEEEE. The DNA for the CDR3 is TGTGCCAGCAGCTTCAGCGGGAGCACCATATATTTT. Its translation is CASSFSGSTIYF.

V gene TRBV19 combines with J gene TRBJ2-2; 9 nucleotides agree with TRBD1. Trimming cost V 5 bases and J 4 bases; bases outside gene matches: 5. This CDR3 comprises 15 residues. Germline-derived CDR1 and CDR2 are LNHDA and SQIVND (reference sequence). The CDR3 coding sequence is TGTGCCAGTAGTCCCGAGACAGGGGGCACCGGGGAGCTGTTTTTT. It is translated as CASSPETGGTGELFF. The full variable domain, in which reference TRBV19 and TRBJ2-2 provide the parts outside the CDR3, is DGGITQSPKYLFRKEGQNVTLSCEQNLNHDAMYWYRQDPGQGLRLIYYSQIVNDFQKGDIAEGYSVSREKKESFPLTVTSAQKNPTAFYLCASSPETGGTGELFFGEGSRLTVL.

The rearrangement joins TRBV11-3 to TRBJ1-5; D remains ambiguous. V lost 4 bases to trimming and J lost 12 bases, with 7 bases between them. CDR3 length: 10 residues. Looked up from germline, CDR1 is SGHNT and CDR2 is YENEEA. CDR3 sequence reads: CASSSRVQHF. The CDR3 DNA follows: TGTGCCAGCAGCTCCCGGGTCCAGCATTTT.

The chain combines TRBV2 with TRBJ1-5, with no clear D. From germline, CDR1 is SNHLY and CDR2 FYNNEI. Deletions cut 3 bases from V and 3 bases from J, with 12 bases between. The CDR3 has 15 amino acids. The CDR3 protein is CASSDRRVLNQPQHF. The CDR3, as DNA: TGTGCCAGCAGTGATCGGCGGGTTCTCAATCAGCCCCAGCATTTT. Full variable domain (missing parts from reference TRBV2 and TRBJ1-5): EPEVTQTPSHQVTQMGQEVILRCVPISNHLYFYWYRQILGQKVEFLVSFYNNEISEKSEIFDDQFSVERPDGSNFTLKIRSTKLEDSAMYFCASSDRRVLNQPQHFGDGTRLSIL.

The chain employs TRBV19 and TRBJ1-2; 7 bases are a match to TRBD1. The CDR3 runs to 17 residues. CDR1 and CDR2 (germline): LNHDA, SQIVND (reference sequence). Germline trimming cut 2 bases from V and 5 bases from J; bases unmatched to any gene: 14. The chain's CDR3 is CASSILSFGTESYGYTF. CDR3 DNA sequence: TGTGCCAGTAGTATACTCTCTTTTGGGACAGAAAGTTATGGCTACACCTTC.

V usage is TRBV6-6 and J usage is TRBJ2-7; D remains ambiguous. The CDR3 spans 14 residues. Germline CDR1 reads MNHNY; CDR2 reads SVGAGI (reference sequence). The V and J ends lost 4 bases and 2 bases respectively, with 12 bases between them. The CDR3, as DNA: TGTGCCAGCAGTTCACCCAGGCCTCCCTACGAGCAGTACTTC. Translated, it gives CASSSPRPPYEQYF.

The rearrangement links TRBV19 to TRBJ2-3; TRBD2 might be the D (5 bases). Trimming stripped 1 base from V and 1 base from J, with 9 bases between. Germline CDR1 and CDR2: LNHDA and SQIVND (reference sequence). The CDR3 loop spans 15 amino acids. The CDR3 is CASSIATRGTDTQYF. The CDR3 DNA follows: TGTGCCAGTAGTATAGCGACGCGGGGCACAGATACGCAGTATTTT.

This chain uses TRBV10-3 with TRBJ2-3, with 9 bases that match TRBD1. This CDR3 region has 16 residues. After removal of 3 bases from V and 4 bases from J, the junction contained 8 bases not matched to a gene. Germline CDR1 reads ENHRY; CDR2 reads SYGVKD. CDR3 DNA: TGTGCCATCAGTGAACCGGGACAGGGTTTCCCAGATACGCAGTATTTT. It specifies CAISEPGQGFPDTQYF.

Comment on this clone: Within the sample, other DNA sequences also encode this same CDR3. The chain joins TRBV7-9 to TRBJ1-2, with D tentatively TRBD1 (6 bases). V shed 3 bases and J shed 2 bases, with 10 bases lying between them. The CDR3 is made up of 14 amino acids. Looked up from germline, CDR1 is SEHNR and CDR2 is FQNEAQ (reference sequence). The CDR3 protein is CASSLGGLNYGYTF. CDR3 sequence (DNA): TGTGCCAGCAGCTTGGGGGGGCTCAACTATGGCTACACCTTC. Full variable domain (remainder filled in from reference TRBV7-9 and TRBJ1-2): DTGVSQNPRHKITKRGQNVTFRCDPISEHNRLYWYRQTLGQGPEFLTYFQNEAQLEKSRLLSDRFSAERPKGSFSTLEIQRTEQGDSAMYLCASSLGGLNYGYTFGSGTRLTVV.

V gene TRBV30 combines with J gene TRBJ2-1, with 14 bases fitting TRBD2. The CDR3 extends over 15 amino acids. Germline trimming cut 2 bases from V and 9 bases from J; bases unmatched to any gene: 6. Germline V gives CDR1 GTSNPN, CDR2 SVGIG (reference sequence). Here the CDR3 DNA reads TGTGCCTGGAGTCCTCGACTAGCGGGAGGGTTTGAGCAGTTCTTC. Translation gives CAWSPRLAGGFEQFF.

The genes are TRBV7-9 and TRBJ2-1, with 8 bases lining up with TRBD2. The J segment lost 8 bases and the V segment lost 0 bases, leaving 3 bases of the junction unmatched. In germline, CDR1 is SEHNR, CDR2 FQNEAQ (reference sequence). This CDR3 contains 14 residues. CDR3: CASSLAGGVDEQFF. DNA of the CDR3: TGTGCCAGCAGCTTAGCCGGGGGGGTGGATGAGCAGTTCTTC. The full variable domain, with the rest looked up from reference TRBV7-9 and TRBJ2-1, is DTGVSQNPRHKITKRGQNVTFRCDPISEHNRLYWYRQTLGQGPEFLTYFQNEAQLEKSRLLSDRFSAERPKGSFSTLEIQRTEQGDSAMYLCASSLAGGVDEQFFGPGTRLTVL.

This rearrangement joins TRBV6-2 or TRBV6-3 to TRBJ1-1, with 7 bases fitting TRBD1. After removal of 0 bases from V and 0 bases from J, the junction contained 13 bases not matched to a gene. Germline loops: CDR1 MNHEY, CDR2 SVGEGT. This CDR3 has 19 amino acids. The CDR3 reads CASSYSTGQQPRVNTEAFF. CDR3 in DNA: TGTGCCAGCAGTTACTCCACGGGACAGCAACCCCGAGTGAACACTGAAGCTTTCTTT.

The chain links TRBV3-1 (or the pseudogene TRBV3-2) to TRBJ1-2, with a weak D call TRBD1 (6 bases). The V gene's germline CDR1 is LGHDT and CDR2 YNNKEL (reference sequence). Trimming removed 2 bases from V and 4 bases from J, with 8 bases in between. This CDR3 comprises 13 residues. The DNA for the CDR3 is TGTGCCAGCAGCCAACAGGGGACCTATGGCTACACCTTC. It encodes CASSQQGTYGYTF.

DNA for the CDR3: TGCGCCAGCAGCTTGGGGGGGACTAGGCCGCAGAACAATGAGCAGTTCTTC. This codes for CASSLGGTRPQNNEQFF. The gene calls are TRBV5-1 and TRBJ2-1, with TRBD2 matching over 8 bases. The CDR3 runs to 17 residues. Germline V gene lookup returns CDR1 SGHRS and CDR2 YFSETQ. V was pared by 0 bases and J by 5 bases, with 10 bases of the junction left unmatched.

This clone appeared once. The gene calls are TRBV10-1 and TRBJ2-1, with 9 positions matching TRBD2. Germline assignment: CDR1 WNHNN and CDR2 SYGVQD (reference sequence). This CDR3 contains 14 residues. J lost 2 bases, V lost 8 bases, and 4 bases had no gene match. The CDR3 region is CASGPSGAYNEQFF. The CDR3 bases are TGCGCCAGCGGGCCTAGCGGGGCCTACAATGAGCAGTTCTTC.

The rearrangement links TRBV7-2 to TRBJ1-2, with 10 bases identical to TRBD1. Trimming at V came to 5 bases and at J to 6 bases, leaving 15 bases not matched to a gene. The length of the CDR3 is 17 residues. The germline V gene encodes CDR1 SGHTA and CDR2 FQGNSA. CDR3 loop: CASSPPNRDRGEHGYTF. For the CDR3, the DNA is TGTGCCAGCAGCCCACCTAACCGGGACAGGGGAGAACATGGCTACACCTTC.

CDR3 sequence: CASSLTAGEGETQYF. The CDR3 DNA reads as TGTGCCAGCAGCCTCACAGCGGGAGAGGGAGAGACCCAGTACTTC. This chain connects TRBV11-2 to TRBJ2-5; 8 bases are a match to TRBD2. The CDR3 has 15 residues. Trimming took 5 bases from V and 4 from J; bases not matched to a gene: 9. Germline V gene sequence: CDR1 SGHAT, CDR2 FQNNGV. The full variable domain, its missing parts supplied by reference TRBV11-2 and TRBJ2-5, is EAGVAQSPRYKIIEKRQSVAFWCNPISGHATLYWYQQILGQGPKLLIQFQNNGVVDDSQLPKDRFSAERLKGVDSTLKIQPAKLEDSAVYLCASSLTAGEGETQYFGPGTRLLVL.

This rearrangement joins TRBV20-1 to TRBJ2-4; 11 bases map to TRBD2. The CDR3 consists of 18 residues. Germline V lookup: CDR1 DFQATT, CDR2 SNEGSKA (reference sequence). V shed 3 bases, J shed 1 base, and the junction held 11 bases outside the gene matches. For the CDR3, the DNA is TGCAGTGCTAGTTTCGAACTAGCGGGAGTCGGCGCCAAAAACATTCAGTACTTC. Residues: CSASFELAGVGAKNIQYF.

CDR3 DNA: TGTGCCAGCAGCGCGAACTTACAGGGGTCGAACACTGAAGCTTTCTTT. Translated: CASSANLQGSNTEAFF. The chain couples TRBV9 to TRBJ1-1, with 7 nucleotides matching TRBD1. Germline V lookup: CDR1 SGDLS, CDR2 YYNGEE. Trimming took 3 bases from V and 1 from J; bases not matched to a gene: 9. This CDR3 spans 16 amino acids.

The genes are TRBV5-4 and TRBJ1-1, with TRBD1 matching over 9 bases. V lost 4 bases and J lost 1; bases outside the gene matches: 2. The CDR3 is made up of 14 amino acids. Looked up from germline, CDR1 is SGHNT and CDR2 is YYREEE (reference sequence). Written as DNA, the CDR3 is TGTGCCAGCAGCGCGGACAGGGGGAACACTGAAGCTTTCTTT. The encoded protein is CASSADRGNTEAFF.

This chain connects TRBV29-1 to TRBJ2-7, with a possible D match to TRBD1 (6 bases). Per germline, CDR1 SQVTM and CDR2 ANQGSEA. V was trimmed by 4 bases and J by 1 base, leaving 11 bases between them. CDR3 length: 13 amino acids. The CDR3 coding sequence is TGCAGCGTTGGCCGGACAGCGTCCTACGAGCAGTACTTC. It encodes CSVGRTASYEQYF.